This T cell receptor beta chain was recorded in a study of cytomegalovirus exposure and HLA in healthy donors. This clone was seen more than once but under ten times. The PCR made use of 60 Vbeta and 13 Jbeta primers. Libraries were prepared by immunoSEQ multiplex PCR; TCRdb keeps only in-frame clonotypes and omits some of them. In the table there are about 96,000 clones, about four fifths of which are singletons. Losses at the gene ends were 2 bases for V and 15 bases for J; bases not matched to a gene: 4. The CDR3 runs 11 residues. From germline, CDR1 is SGHDN and CDR2 FVKESK. The chain links TRBV14 to TRBJ2-1, with TRBD1 identical over 7 bases. Sequences were obtained from PBMCs. This clonotype was sampled from a female donor in good health and CMV-seropositive. CDR3 sequence: CASSQTGDLFF. The CDR3 region has the DNA TGTGCCAGCAGCCAAACAGGGGACCTGTTCTTC.